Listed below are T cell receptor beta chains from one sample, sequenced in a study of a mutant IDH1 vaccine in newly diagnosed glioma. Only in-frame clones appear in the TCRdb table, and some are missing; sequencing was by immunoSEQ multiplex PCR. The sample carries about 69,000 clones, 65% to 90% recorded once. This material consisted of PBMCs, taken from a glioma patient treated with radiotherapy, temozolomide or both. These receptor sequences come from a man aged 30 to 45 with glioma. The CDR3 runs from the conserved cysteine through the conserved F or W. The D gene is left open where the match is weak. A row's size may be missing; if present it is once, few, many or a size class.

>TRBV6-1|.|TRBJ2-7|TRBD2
CASSEALASGSSYEQYF
TGTGCCAGCAGTGAAGCTTTGGCTAGCGGGAGCTCCTACGAGCAGTACTTC
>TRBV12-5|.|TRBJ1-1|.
CASGLKNTEAFF
TGTGCTAGTGGTTTAAAGAACACTGAAGCTTTCTTT
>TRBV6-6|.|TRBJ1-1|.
CASRGTEAFF
TGTGCCAGCAGAGGGACTGAAGCTTTCTTT
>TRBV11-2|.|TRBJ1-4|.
CASSFLQGSEKLFF
TGTGCCAGCAGCTTTTTACAGGGAAGTGAAAAACTGTTTTTT
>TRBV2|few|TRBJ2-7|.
CASATLGSYEQYF
TGTGCCAGCGCGACATTGGGGAGCTACGAGCAGTACTTC
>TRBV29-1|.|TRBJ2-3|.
CSVAGTFRDTDTQYF
TGCAGCGTTGCCGGGACGTTCCGGGATACAGATACGCAGTATTTT
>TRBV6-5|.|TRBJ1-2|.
CASSYYAMAAGGYTF
TGTGCCAGCAGTTATTATGCTATGGCAGCAGGAGGCTACACCTTC
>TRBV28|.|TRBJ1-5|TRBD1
CASSRTGVGNQPQHF
TGTGCCAGCAGTCGGACAGGGGTGGGAAATCAGCCCCAGCATTTT
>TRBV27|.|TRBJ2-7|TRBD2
CASTQTSGGPRSYEQYF
TGTGCCAGCACCCAGACTAGCGGGGGGCCGAGGTCCTACGAGCAGTACTTC
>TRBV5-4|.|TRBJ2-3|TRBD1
CASSWGTGVSTDTQYF
TGTGCCAGCAGCTGGGGTACAGGGGTGAGCACAGATACGCAGTATTTT
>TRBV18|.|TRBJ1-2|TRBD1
CASSPDRLHGYTF
TGTGCCAGCTCACCGGACAGGCTCCATGGCTACACCTTC
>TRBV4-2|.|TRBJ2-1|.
CASSHRAGTAYNEQFF
TGTGCCAGCAGCCATCGGGCAGGGACGGCCTACAATGAGCAGTTCTTC
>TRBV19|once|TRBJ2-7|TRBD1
CASQGQSYEQYF
TGTGCCAGCCAGGGACAGTCCTACGAGCAGTACTTC
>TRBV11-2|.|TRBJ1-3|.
CASSLVGGRLNTIYF
TGTGCCAGCAGCTTAGTCGGGGGTAGATTAAACACCATATATTTT
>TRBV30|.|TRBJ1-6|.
CAWSDRVDNSPLHF
TGTGCCTGGAGTGACAGGGTGGATAATTCACCCCTCCACTTT
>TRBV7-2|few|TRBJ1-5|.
CASSLGQPQHF
TGTGCCAGCAGCTTGGGACAGCCCCAGCATTTT
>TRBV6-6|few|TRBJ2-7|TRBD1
CASSYGQGAREQYF
TGTGCCAGCAGTTACGGTCAGGGGGCGAGGGAGCAGTACTTC
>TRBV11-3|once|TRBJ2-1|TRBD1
CASSSGQGRNEQFF
TGTGCCAGCAGCTCCGGACAGGGGCGAAATGAGCAGTTCTTC
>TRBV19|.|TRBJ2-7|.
CASRMVGGNEQYF
TGTGCCAGTAGGATGGTCGGGGGTAACGAGCAGTACTTC
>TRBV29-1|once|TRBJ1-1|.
CSVPIGGATNTEAFF
TGCAGCGTTCCCATCGGCGGGGCCACGAACACTGAAGCTTTCTTT
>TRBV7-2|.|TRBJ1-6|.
CASSLEGLINSPLHF
TGTGCCAGCAGCTTAGAAGGTCTGATTAATTCACCCCTCCACTTT
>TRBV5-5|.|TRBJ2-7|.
CASILDSGAYEQYF
.
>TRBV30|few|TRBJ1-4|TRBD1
CAWSQGRSEKLFF
TGTGCCTGGTCACAGGGGCGGAGTGAAAAACTGTTTTTT
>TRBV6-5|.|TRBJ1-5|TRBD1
CASSYSGQLNQPQHF
TGTGCCAGCAGTTACTCGGGACAGCTAAATCAGCCTCAGCATTTT
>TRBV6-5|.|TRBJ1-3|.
CASSYSSGTSGNTIYF
TGTGCCAGCAGTTACAGCTCAGGGACCTCTGGAAACACCATATATTTT
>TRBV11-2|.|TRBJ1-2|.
CASSLEGTGGYGYTF
TGTGCCAGCAGCTTAGAGGGGACGGGTGGCTATGGCTACACCTTC
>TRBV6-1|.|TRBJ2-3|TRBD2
CASRTGGAGADTQYF
TGTGCCAGCAGAACCGGGGGGGCCGGCGCAGATACGCAGTATTTT
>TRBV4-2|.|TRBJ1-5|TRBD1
CASSHQGVGDQPQHF
TGTGCCAGCAGCCACCAGGGGGTCGGGGATCAGCCCCAGCATTTT
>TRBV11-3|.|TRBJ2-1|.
CASSFRGIHNEQFF
TGTGCCAGCAGCTTTAGAGGGATTCACAATGAGCAGTTCTTC
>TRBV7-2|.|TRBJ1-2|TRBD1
CASSLTGQTRSFF
TGTGCCAGCAGCCTAACGGGACAGACAAGGTCCTTCTTC
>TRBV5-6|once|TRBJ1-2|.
CASSWDMEEGYTF
TGTGCCAGCAGCTGGGACATGGAGGAAGGCTACACCTTC
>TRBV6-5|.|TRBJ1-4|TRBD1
CASSSRDRDEKLFF
TGTGCCAGCAGTAGCCGGGACAGGGACGAAAAACTGTTTTTT
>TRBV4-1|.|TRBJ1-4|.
CASSQQFQIATNEKLFF
TGCGCCAGCAGCCAACAGTTTCAGATTGCAACTAATGAAAAACTGTTTTTT
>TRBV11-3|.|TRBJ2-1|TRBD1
CASSPGTGSINEQFF
TGTGCCAGCAGCCCCGGGACAGGGTCAATCAATGAGCAGTTCTTC
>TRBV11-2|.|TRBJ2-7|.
CASSLDAVGQYF
TGTGCCAGCAGCTTAGATGCGGTGGGGCAGTACTTC
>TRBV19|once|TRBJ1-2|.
CASSILFGPYGYTF
TGTGCCAGTAGTATTCTTTTCGGACCCTATGGCTACACCTTC
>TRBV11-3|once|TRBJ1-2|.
CASSYRDYYGYTF
TGTGCCAGCAGTTACAGGGATTACTATGGCTACACCTTC
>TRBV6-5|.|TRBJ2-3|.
CASSYYSSPKDTQYF
TGTGCCAGCAGTTACTACTCTAGCCCCAAGGATACGCAGTATTTT
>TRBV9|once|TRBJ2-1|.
CASSVVTGVYNEQFF
TGTGCCAGCAGCGTAGTTACGGGGGTGTACAATGAGCAGTTCTTC
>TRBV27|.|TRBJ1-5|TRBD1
CASWTGGAMGNQPQHF
TGTGCCTCGTGGACAGGGGGCGCGATGGGCAATCAGCCCCAGCATTTT
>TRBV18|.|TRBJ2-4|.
CASSPSPTGNIQYF
TGTGCCAGCTCACCGAGCCCAACGGGTAACATTCAGTACTTC
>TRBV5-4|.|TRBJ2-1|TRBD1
CASSYVGQDNEQFF
TGTGCCAGCAGCTATGTCGGACAGGACAATGAGCAGTTCTTC